This TCR beta chain was obtained from a study of human T cells and chemical hapten exposure. Across the whole study: The study sensitized with 2% DPC on a roughly 2 cm by roughly 2 cm patch of upper inner arm skin. Each patient's scalp received weekly diphenylcyclopropenone throughout the roughly 24-week study. Application of 0.01% DPC to the upper back was done by patch test, with a reading at 6 days.

The time point is: patch test 1, 2 weeks after DPC sensitization. Described treatment: therapeutic diphenylcyclopropenone sensitization with weekly scalp DPC. In regard to this clonotype: No antigen is known for it.

TCRdb processed the RACE reads anew with MiXCR; each CDR3 protein has one entry. This table has approximately 350,000 distinct CDR3 sequences, 5.5% to 8% appearing once. J was trimmed by 3 bases and V by 3 bases; bases with no gene match: 3. CDR1 and CDR2 from the germline V gene are MNHEY and SMNVEV (reference sequence). The CDR3 contains 14 residues. Regarding the study as a whole: TCRs exceeding 1 in 1000 frequency stayed unchanged with DPC sensitization.

The chain links TRBV27 to TRBJ2-3; 7 bases map to TRBD1. This TCR was sampled from a woman aged 18-29 years with alopecia areata. Some clones in this sample may be carry-over from other donors' samples. The sample consisted of whole blood, taken in connection with sensitization to the hapten diphenylcyclopropenone (DPC). CDR3 in amino acids: CASSFLQGTDTQYF. Written as DNA, the CDR3 is TGTGCCAGCAGTTTTCTACAGGGGACAGATACGCAGTATTTT.